This TCR beta chain was retrieved from a study of blood T cell repertoires in COVID-19. The germline V gene encodes CDR1 KGHDR and CDR2 SFDVKD. V was cut by 6 bases and J by 1 base, with 8 bases left in between. The CDR3 is 14 amino acids. Produced via immunoSEQ multiplex PCR; TCRdb's table is partial and in-frame only. The sample consists of about 170,000 clones, approximately 91% of them appearing once. This clone was found a few times. The origin of this receptor is a man younger than 35 with COVID-19, enrolled during active disease. This chain uses TRBV24-1 with TRBJ2-2, with a possible D match to TRBD1 (5 bases). What was sequenced was peripheral blood. As DNA, the CDR3 is TGTGCCACCAGTACCACAGGGAACACCGGGGAGCTGTTTTTT. This translates into CATSTTGNTGELFF.